This is a list of T cell receptor beta chains from one sample in a study of CD8 T cells in ankylosing spondylitis. TCRdb re-derived calls from the 5' RACE reads in MiXCR, one entry per CDR3 protein. This table holds some 250,000 distinct CDR3 sequences, over 8.5% found once. The sample was blood, either unsorted or a sorted T cell fraction (not recorded which). Receptors were obtained from a male donor with ankylosing spondylitis or in good health (not recorded which). CDR3s include the opening cysteine and the closing phenylalanine or tryptophan. Each record gives: D gene, clone size, J gene, V gene, CDR3 protein, CDR3 DNA. A D gene is named only where the DNA matches it firmly. Clone size is not always given. Where it is, it says once, few, many or a class for expanded clones.

d_gene: TRBD2; abundance: many; j_gene: TRBJ2-7; v_gene: TRBV4-1; CDR3aa: CASSQSRGGSYEQYF; CDR3nt: TGCGCCAGCAGCCAATCGCGGGGGGGATCCTACGAGCAGTACTTC
d_gene: TRBD2; abundance: many; j_gene: TRBJ2-3; v_gene: TRBV27; CDR3aa: CASPINLAGRTDTQYF; CDR3nt: TGTGCCAGCCCTATAAATCTAGCGGGCCGCACAGATACGCAGTATTTT
d_gene: TRBD1; abundance: many; j_gene: TRBJ2-3; v_gene: TRBV5-1; CDR3aa: CASSPGDRVPDTQYF; CDR3nt: TGCGCCAGCAGCCCTGGGGACAGGGTCCCAGATACGCAGTATTTT
d_gene: .; abundance: many; j_gene: TRBJ1-5; v_gene: TRBV7-8; CDR3aa: CASSRDGGSKQPQHF; CDR3nt: TGTGCCAGCAGCAGGGATGGGGGTTCCAAACAGCCCCAGCATTTT
d_gene: TRBD2; abundance: .; j_gene: TRBJ2-7; v_gene: TRBV20-1; CDR3aa: CSAGPVAGYEQYF; CDR3nt: TGCAGTGCTGGGCCGGTAGCGGGGTACGAGCAGTACTTC
d_gene: .; abundance: many; j_gene: TRBJ1-2; v_gene: TRBV20-1; CDR3aa: CSARDGPGYGYTF; CDR3nt: TGCAGTGCTAGAGATGGCCCAGGGTATGGCTACACCTTC
d_gene: .; abundance: .; j_gene: TRBJ1-5; v_gene: TRBV3-1; CDR3aa: CASSQEKLYGNQPQHF; CDR3nt: TGTGCCAGCAGCCAAGAGAAACTTTACGGCAATCAGCCCCAGCATTTT
d_gene: TRBD2; abundance: many; j_gene: TRBJ2-1; v_gene: TRBV6-1; CDR3aa: CASSESGRVHNEQFF; CDR3nt: TGTGCCAGCAGTGAAAGCGGGAGAGTCCACAATGAGCAGTTCTTC
d_gene: .; abundance: .; j_gene: TRBJ1-2; v_gene: TRBV6-1; CDR3aa: CASSDSLRRGYTF; CDR3nt: TGTGCCAGCAGTGATTCGCTCCGGCGCGGCTACACCTTC
d_gene: TRBD2; abundance: few; j_gene: TRBJ2-7; v_gene: TRBV5-1; CDR3aa: CASSRSGTSGNEQYF; CDR3nt: TGCGCCAGCAGCCGATCTGGGACTAGCGGGAACGAGCAGTACTTC
d_gene: .; abundance: .; j_gene: TRBJ2-1; v_gene: TRBV3-1; CDR3aa: CASIGAGGAEQFF; CDR3nt: TGTGCCAGCATTGGGGCAGGGGGGGCTGAGCAGTTCTTC
d_gene: .; abundance: .; j_gene: TRBJ2-7; v_gene: TRBV14; CDR3aa: CASSQDLRWEQYF; CDR3nt: TGTGCCAGCAGCCAAGATCTTCGTTGGGAGCAGTACTTC
d_gene: .; abundance: many; j_gene: TRBJ2-6; v_gene: TRBV12-3/TRBV12-4; CDR3aa: CASSFGSVDSGANVLTF; CDR3nt: TGTGCCAGCAGTTTCGGTAGCGTAGACTCTGGGGCCAACGTCCTGACTTTC
d_gene: .; abundance: few; j_gene: TRBJ2-3; v_gene: TRBV6-1; CDR3aa: CASSELEPRGAEDTQYF; CDR3nt: TGTGCCAGCAGTGAACTCGAGCCCCGAGGAGCCGAAGATACGCAGTATTTT
d_gene: TRBD2; abundance: .; j_gene: TRBJ2-3; v_gene: TRBV20-1; CDR3aa: CSASLAGGTTSTDTQYF; CDR3nt: TGCAGTGCTAGTTTAGCGGGGGGGACGACTAGCACAGATACGCAGTATTTT
d_gene: TRBD1; abundance: few; j_gene: TRBJ1-1; v_gene: TRBV5-1; CDR3aa: CASSLREEGAGTEAFF; CDR3nt: TGCGCCAGCAGCTTGAGGGAAGAGGGGGCGGGCACTGAAGCTTTCTTT
d_gene: .; abundance: many; j_gene: TRBJ2-1; v_gene: TRBV12-3/TRBV12-4; CDR3aa: CASSLGMLRDFALYF; CDR3nt: TGTGCCAGCAGTTTAGGAATGCTCCGGGACTTTGCACTATACTTC
d_gene: .; abundance: many; j_gene: TRBJ1-2; v_gene: TRBV15; CDR3aa: CATSRPAGEGYTF; CDR3nt: TGTGCCACCAGCAGACCTGCAGGGGAAGGCTACACCTTC
d_gene: TRBD2; abundance: few; j_gene: TRBJ2-3; v_gene: TRBV11-1; CDR3aa: CASSLESGTSGARTDTQYF; CDR3nt: TGTGCCAGCAGCTTAGAATCCGGGACTAGCGGGGCACGCACAGATACGCAGTATTTT
d_gene: .; abundance: many; j_gene: TRBJ1-1; v_gene: TRBV5-1; CDR3aa: CASSLYGENTEAFF; CDR3nt: TGCGCCAGCAGCTTGTACGGGGAAAACACTGAAGCTTTCTTT
d_gene: .; abundance: many; j_gene: TRBJ2-2; v_gene: TRBV4-1; CDR3aa: CASSPRGGNTGELFF; CDR3nt: TGCGCCAGCAGCCCCAGAGGAGGGAACACCGGGGAGCTGTTTTTT
d_gene: .; abundance: many; j_gene: TRBJ1-1; v_gene: TRBV3-1; CDR3aa: CASSPLGVGTEAFF; CDR3nt: TGTGCCAGCAGCCCACTGGGGGTTGGGACTGAAGCTTTCTTT
d_gene: .; abundance: .; j_gene: TRBJ2-7; v_gene: TRBV20-1; CDR3aa: CSARPPDRDVYEQYF; CDR3nt: TGCAGTGCTAGACCCCCGGACAGAGATGTCTACGAGCAGTACTTC
d_gene: .; abundance: .; j_gene: TRBJ2-7; v_gene: TRBV4-1; CDR3aa: CASSQAVRYEQYF; CDR3nt: TGCGCCAGCAGCCAAGCAGTACGCTACGAGCAGTACTTC
d_gene: .; abundance: many; j_gene: TRBJ2-1; v_gene: TRBV9; CDR3aa: CASSVDSNEQFF; CDR3nt: TGTGCCAGCAGCGTAGATAGCAATGAGCAGTTCTTC
d_gene: .; abundance: .; j_gene: TRBJ2-1; v_gene: TRBV5-1; CDR3aa: CASWVGGDYNEQFF; CDR3nt: TGCGCCAGCTGGGTGGGGGGCGACTACAATGAGCAGTTCTTC
d_gene: .; abundance: few; j_gene: TRBJ2-2; v_gene: TRBV7-3; CDR3aa: CASSLVPLPAGELFF; CDR3nt: TGTGCCAGCAGCTTGGTTCCCTTGCCCGCCGGGGAGCTGTTTTTT
d_gene: TRBD2; abundance: many; j_gene: TRBJ2-3; v_gene: TRBV7-2; CDR3aa: CASSPSGWGLGTDTQYF; CDR3nt: TGTGCCAGCAGCCCCTCAGGGTGGGGACTAGGAACAGATACGCAGTATTTT
d_gene: .; abundance: .; j_gene: TRBJ2-3; v_gene: TRBV25-1; CDR3aa: CASRVTATDTQYF; CDR3nt: TGTGCCAGCAGAGTGACAGCCACAGATACGCAGTATTTT
d_gene: .; abundance: many; j_gene: TRBJ2-1; v_gene: TRBV11-2; CDR3aa: CASNPPFTYNEQFF; CDR3nt: TGTGCCAGCAACCCCCCGTTTACCTACAATGAGCAGTTCTTC
d_gene: .; abundance: few; j_gene: TRBJ2-7; v_gene: TRBV20-1; CDR3aa: CSGLPFYEQYF; CDR3nt: TGCAGTGGATTACCCTTCTACGAGCAGTACTTC
d_gene: .; abundance: few; j_gene: TRBJ2-5; v_gene: TRBV7-2; CDR3aa: CASSSAETGETQYF; CDR3nt: TGTGCCAGCAGCTCCGCCGAAACGGGCGAGACCCAGTACTTC
d_gene: .; abundance: many; j_gene: TRBJ1-2; v_gene: TRBV12-3/TRBV12-4; CDR3aa: CASSLPGRHYGYTF; CDR3nt: TGTGCCAGCAGTCTACCGGGACGGCACTATGGCTACACCTTC
d_gene: TRBD2; abundance: few; j_gene: TRBJ2-1; v_gene: TRBV7-8; CDR3aa: CASSLVPAGGPGTYNEQFF; CDR3nt: TGTGCCAGCAGCTTAGTACCAGCGGGAGGGCCAGGCACCTACAATGAGCAGTTCTTC
d_gene: .; abundance: many; j_gene: TRBJ2-1; v_gene: TRBV15; CDR3aa: CATSSLTNPYNEQFF; CDR3nt: TGTGCCACCAGTTCCTTGACTAACCCCTACAATGAGCAGTTCTTC
d_gene: .; abundance: few; j_gene: TRBJ1-6; v_gene: TRBV2; CDR3aa: CASSGVRLQLGALHF; CDR3nt: TGTGCCAGCAGTGGAGTACGGCTACAGTTGGGGGCCCTCCACTTT
d_gene: .; abundance: many; j_gene: TRBJ2-1; v_gene: TRBV7-7; CDR3aa: CASSLAGGNNEQFF; CDR3nt: TGTGCCAGCAGCTTAGCCGGCGGAAACAATGAGCAGTTCTTC
d_gene: .; abundance: .; j_gene: TRBJ2-2; v_gene: TRBV5-1; CDR3aa: CASSLVPGAQTGELFF; CDR3nt: TGCGCCAGCAGCTTGGTACCAGGGGCGCAGACCGGGGAGCTGTTTTTT
d_gene: TRBD2; abundance: many; j_gene: TRBJ2-7; v_gene: TRBV24-1; CDR3aa: CATSDPGTSGSLYEQYF; CDR3nt: TGTGCCACCAGTGATCCGGGGACTAGCGGGAGTCTCTACGAGCAGTACTTC
d_gene: .; abundance: .; j_gene: TRBJ1-1; v_gene: TRBV12-3/TRBV12-4; CDR3aa: CASSPRYTEAFF; CDR3nt: TGTGCCAGCAGCCCCCGCTACACTGAAGCTTTCTTT
d_gene: TRBD1; abundance: many; j_gene: TRBJ1-1; v_gene: TRBV12-3/TRBV12-4; CDR3aa: CASNPRDSAEAFF; CDR3nt: TGTGCCAGCAACCCCCGGGACAGCGCTGAAGCTTTCTTT
d_gene: .; abundance: few; j_gene: TRBJ2-5; v_gene: TRBV4-2; CDR3aa: CASSQEYSETQYF; CDR3nt: TGTGCCAGCAGCCAAGAATATTCGGAGACCCAGTACTTC
d_gene: .; abundance: many; j_gene: TRBJ1-1; v_gene: TRBV5-1; CDR3aa: CASSLDGRAFF; CDR3nt: TGCGCCAGCAGCTTGGATGGTAGGGCTTTCTTT
d_gene: TRBD1; abundance: many; j_gene: TRBJ2-3; v_gene: TRBV29-1; CDR3aa: CSVGQGGSEGQYF; CDR3nt: TGCAGCGTTGGACAGGGGGGGTCGGAGGGGCAGTATTTT
d_gene: TRBD2; abundance: .; j_gene: TRBJ2-5; v_gene: TRBV6-5; CDR3aa: CASRPDEAGEETQYF; CDR3nt: TGTGCCAGCAGACCCGATGAAGCGGGGGAGGAGACCCAGTACTTC
d_gene: .; abundance: many; j_gene: TRBJ1-2; v_gene: TRBV20-1; CDR3aa: CSAAGLYGYTF; CDR3nt: TGCAGTGCTGCAGGTCTCTATGGCTACACCTTC
d_gene: .; abundance: many; j_gene: TRBJ2-4; v_gene: TRBV20-1; CDR3aa: CSARDPAGAKNIQYF; CDR3nt: TGCAGTGCTAGAGATCCCGCCGGGGCCAAAAACATTCAGTACTTC
d_gene: TRBD2; abundance: many; j_gene: TRBJ2-3; v_gene: TRBV5-1; CDR3aa: CASSLVSSGRDTQYF; CDR3nt: TGCGCCAGCAGCTTGGTGTCTAGCGGGAGAGATACGCAGTATTTT
d_gene: .; abundance: .; j_gene: TRBJ2-7; v_gene: TRBV25-1; CDR3aa: CASSGIRQASYEQYF; CDR3nt: TGTGCCAGCAGTGGTATAAGACAGGCCTCCTACGAGCAGTACTTC
d_gene: .; abundance: few; j_gene: TRBJ2-7; v_gene: TRBV20-1; CDR3aa: CSARRGAGSGTKFSYEQYF; CDR3nt: TGCAGTGCTAGGCGAGGAGCCGGGAGCGGTACTAAGTTCTCCTACGAGCAGTACTTC
d_gene: .; abundance: many; j_gene: TRBJ2-3; v_gene: TRBV20-1; CDR3aa: CSAREWSTQYF; CDR3nt: TGCAGTGCTAGAGAATGGAGCACGCAGTATTTT
d_gene: TRBD1; abundance: few; j_gene: TRBJ1-4; v_gene: TRBV12-3/TRBV12-4; CDR3aa: CASGDRAGKLFF; CDR3nt: TGTGCCAGCGGAGACAGGGCTGGAAAACTGTTTTTT
d_gene: .; abundance: few; j_gene: TRBJ2-7; v_gene: TRBV20-1; CDR3aa: CSARPLSPEQYF; CDR3nt: TGCAGTGCTCGGCCCCTTTCTCCCGAGCAGTACTTC
d_gene: TRBD2; abundance: .; j_gene: TRBJ2-7; v_gene: TRBV5-1; CDR3aa: CASSAPSGIYEQYF; CDR3nt: TGCGCCAGCAGCGCACCTAGCGGGATCTACGAGCAGTACTTC
d_gene: .; abundance: many; j_gene: TRBJ1-1; v_gene: TRBV29-1; CDR3aa: CSARNGGNTEAFF; CDR3nt: TGCAGCGCCCGAAACGGAGGGAACACTGAAGCTTTCTTT
d_gene: .; abundance: many; j_gene: TRBJ1-6; v_gene: TRBV25-1; CDR3aa: CASSMSSSYNSPLHF; CDR3nt: TGTGCCAGCAGCATGTCCAGCTCCTATAATTCACCCCTCCACTTT